Listed here are 27 T cell receptor beta chains from one sample, sequenced in a study of cytomegalovirus exposure and HLA in healthy donors. The PCR had 60 Vbeta and 13 Jbeta primers. Using immunoSEQ multiplex PCR, the repertoire was profiled, and TCRdb retains in-frame clones only, with some absent. This sample has around 120,000 clones, with 8% to 10% found just once. Sequenced material: PBMCs. These receptors were obtained from a man aged 25-45 years in good health and CMV-seronegative.

The chain couples TRBV7-2 to TRBJ1-5; the D gene is possibly TRBD1 (5 bases). The germline CDR1 and CDR2 sequences are SGHTA and FQGNSA. The V and J ends lost 1 base and 4 bases respectively, with 14 bases between them. CDR3 length: 16 amino acids. The CDR3 spells CASSLVGRAGNQPQHF. The CDR3 nucleotides read TGTGCCAGCAGCTTAGTCGGCAGGGCGGGGAATCAGCCCCAGCATTTT.

This sequence joins TRBV9 and TRBJ1-5; D may be TRBD1 (5 bases). CDR3 length: 16 residues. Looked up from germline, CDR1 is SGDLS and CDR2 is YYNGEE. V shed 0 bases and J shed 7 bases, with 17 bases lying between them. CDR3 DNA sequence: TGTGCCAGCAGCGTAGGGGAGGGGAAGGGGCTGCAGCCCCAGCATTTT. Translated: CASSVGEGKGLQPQHF. Based on the CDR3 plus reference TRBV9 and TRBJ1-5, the full variable domain is DSGVTQTPKHLITATGQRVTLRCSPRSGDLSVYWYQQSLDQGLQFLIQYYNGEERAKGNILERFSAQQFPDLHSELNLSSLELGDSALYFCASSVGEGKGLQPQHFGDGTRLSIL.

The chain couples TRBV15 to TRBJ1-1; TRBD1 matches 8 bases. Germline V CDR1 and CDR2: LNHNV, YYDKDF (reference sequence). The length of the CDR3 is 15 residues. The ends lost 4 bases at V and 1 base at J; junction bases unmatched: 5. CDR3 residues: CATSIARGRNTEAFF. The CDR3 DNA reads as TGTGCCACCAGCATCGCCAGGGGGCGGAACACTGAAGCTTTCTTT.

This clone was recorded a few times. The chain recombines TRBV5-1 with TRBJ2-7, with D possibly matching TRBD1 (5 bases). Deletions cut 4 bases from V and 2 bases from J, with 10 bases between. The length of the CDR3 is 13 residues. Looked up from germline, CDR1 is SGHRS and CDR2 is YFSETQ. CDR3 residues: CASSHDRTYEQYF. In DNA, the CDR3 is TGCGCCAGCAGCCACGACAGAACCTACGAGCAGTACTTC.

This chain links TRBV6-5 with TRBJ1-2; 7 nucleotides match TRBD1. The junction had 8 bases not matched to a gene; V was cut back by 6 bases and J by 4 bases. This CDR3 contains 14 residues. The germline V gene encodes CDR1 MNHEY and CDR2 SVGAGI. The CDR3 sequence is CASSPGQPAYGYTF. The CDR3, as DNA: TGTGCCAGCAGCCCGGGACAGCCCGCCTATGGCTACACCTTC.

The CDR3 reads CASSLALDGQLYEQYF. For the CDR3, the DNA is TGCGCCAGCAGCTTGGCCCTGGACGGACAGCTTTACGAGCAGTACTTC. The rearrangement uses TRBV5-1 and TRBJ2-7, with D tentatively TRBD1 (6 bases). Germline CDR1 reads SGHRS; CDR2 reads YFSETQ. The CDR3 is 16 residues long. V lost 0 bases and J 4 bases, leaving 17 bases between the germline ends.

This chain connects TRBV30 to TRBJ2-5; 9 bases map to TRBD2. Germline assignment: CDR1 GTSNPN and CDR2 SVGIG (reference sequence). This CDR3 region has 15 residues. The V segment lost 3 bases and the J segment 4 bases; nucleotides outside the gene matches: 9. CDR3 bases: TGTGCCTGGAGCCGTAGCGGGAGTTCGGGAGAGACCCAGTACTTC. Translated, it gives CAWSRSGSSGETQYF.

The V gene is TRBV9, the J gene TRBJ2-5, with D tentatively TRBD1 (6 bases). The CDR3 runs 16 residues. Germline values: CDR1 SGDLS, CDR2 YYNGEE. Trimming shortened V by 4 bases and J by 7 bases, and 23 bases separated the two germline ends. CDR3 DNA: TGTGCCAGCAGCATCGGGACACAAGTTAGTTCATGGACCCAGTACTTC. It translates to CASSIGTQVSSWTQYF.

The genes are TRBV19 and TRBJ1-5; 9 nucleotides line up with TRBD1. The CDR3 totals 17 residues. Germline assignment: CDR1 LNHDA and CDR2 SQIVND (reference sequence). V was pared by 1 base and J by 2 bases, with 6 bases of the junction left unmatched. The CDR3 region is CASSIAGTGFGNQPQHF. The DNA for the CDR3 is TGTGCCAGTAGTATAGCCGGGACAGGGTTCGGCAATCAGCCCCAGCATTTT.

This clone has a handful of counts. This chain joins TRBV2 and TRBJ1-5; D unresolved. There are 13 residues in the CDR3. Germline V CDR1 and CDR2: SNHLY, FYNNEI. The V gene lost 5 bases and the J gene lost 7 bases, with 12 bases spanning the gap. The CDR3 nucleotides read TGTGCCAGCAGTAAGGCCGGCGGGCAGCCCCAGCATTTT. It codes for CASSKAGGQPQHF.

The chain employs TRBV2 and TRBJ2-5; D is possibly TRBD2 (6 bases). The CDR3 totals 13 residues. The V and J ends lost 5 bases and 2 bases respectively, with 9 bases between them. Germline lookup yields CDR1 SNHLY and CDR2 FYNNEI. This CDR3 reads CASSTGTQETQYF. The CDR3 DNA reads as TGTGCCAGCAGTACCGGGACTCAAGAGACCCAGTACTTC.

This clone appeared a few times. This chain joins TRBV7-9 and TRBJ2-5; 10 nucleotides agree with TRBD1. V trimming: 4 bases; J trimming: 2 bases; junction bases outside the gene matches: 4. The germline V gene has CDR1 SEHNR and CDR2 FQNEAQ (reference sequence). CDR3 length equals 15 residues. Written as DNA, the CDR3 is TGTGCCAGCAGCTGGTGGACAGGGGGGCAAGAGACCCAGTACTTC. This codes for CASSWWTGGQETQYF.

The chain has TRBV30 and TRBJ2-5; 9 nucleotides match TRBD2. The end of the DNA aligns better with TRBJ2-7, so the J call may be wrong. Germline-derived CDR1 and CDR2 are GTSNPN and SVGIG (reference sequence). The CDR3 totals 18 residues. The CDR3 coding sequence is TGTGCCTGGAGTGGCCCCCCTGCGGGGGGGTTCATTTTGTACGAGCAGTACTTC. This encodes CAWSGPPAGGFILYEQYF.

This clone occurred a few times. The chain carries TRBV7-2 and TRBJ1-2; D is unclear. The CDR3 length is 12 residues. V was clipped by 2 bases and J by 2 bases, with 3 bases between them. Germline V gene lookup returns CDR1 SGHTA and CDR2 FQGNSA. CDR3 protein: CASSLINYGYTF. The CDR3 DNA is TGTGCCAGCAGCTTAATAAACTATGGCTACACCTTC.

The J gene is TRBJ2-7, the V gene TRBV27; TRBD1 agrees at 10 bases. Germline CDR1 MNHEY, CDR2 SMNVEV (reference sequence). This CDR3 comprises 13 residues. The ends lost 6 bases at V and 3 bases at J; junction bases unmatched: 2. The CDR3 nucleotides are TGTGCCAGCAGGCGGACAGGGGGCTACGAGCAGTACTTC. Amino acid sequence: CASRRTGGYEQYF.

This clone has only a few counts. This chain uses TRBV4-3 with TRBJ1-2, with D perhaps TRBD1 (6 bases). This CDR3 comprises 14 residues. Germline CDR1 LGHNA, CDR2 YSLEER. With 3 bases removed from V and 2 bases from J, the gap between germline ends came to 10 bases. This CDR3 is CASSQDSANYGYTF. DNA of the CDR3: TGCGCCAGCAGCCAGGACAGCGCGAACTATGGCTACACCTTC.

This clone was observed a few times. The CDR3 region is CASSERRNGGEQFF. In DNA form, the CDR3 reads TGTGCCAGCAGTGAACGGCGGAACGGGGGTGAGCAGTTCTTC. V gene TRBV6-1 combines with J gene TRBJ2-1, with D maybe TRBD2 (6 bases). The ends were cut back, 2 bases at V and 9 bases at J, with 14 bases in the middle. Per germline, CDR1 MNHNS and CDR2 SASEGT. This CDR3 spans 14 amino acids.

The gene calls are TRBV6-4 and TRBJ2-1; 11 bases are shared with TRBD2. J gave up 5 bases and V 8 bases, and 8 bases lay outside the gene matches. The CDR3 extends over 15 amino acids. Germline loops: CDR1 MRHNA, CDR2 SNTAGT. CDR3 sequence reads: CASGDGTSGHNEQFF. CDR3 DNA sequence: TGTGCCAGCGGGGACGGGACTAGCGGCCACAATGAGCAGTTCTTC.

This clone showed up just a few times. The genes are TRBV18 and TRBJ2-4; TRBD1 aligns across 9 bases. This CDR3 has 17 amino acids. J gave up 8 bases and V 5 bases, and 16 bases lay outside the gene matches. Germline V CDR1 and CDR2: KGHSH, LQKENI. In DNA form, the CDR3 reads TGTGCCAGCTCATCCACCTCCTCTGGGACAGGGTTGGACATTCAGTACTTC. Its translation: CASSSTSSGTGLDIQYF.

This clone was found a few times. V usage is TRBV5-4 and J usage is TRBJ2-7, with D possibly being TRBD2 (6 bases). From germline, CDR1 is SGHNT and CDR2 YYREEE (reference sequence). Trimming pared 0 bases from V and 4 bases from J, leaving 8 bases between. The CDR3 covers 13 residues. The DNA for the CDR3 is TGTGCCAGCAGCTTGGTTGGAGGGTACGAGCAGTACTTC. Its protein product is CASSLVGGYEQYF.

This chain joins TRBV4-2 and TRBJ2-1; TRBD2 agrees at 11 bases. There are 16 residues in the CDR3. With 0 bases clipped from V and 14 bases from J, the junction kept 12 bases outside the gene matches. The germline V gene has CDR1 LGHNA and CDR2 YNFKEQ. This chain's CDR3 is CASSQDRTSGRREEFF. CDR3 nucleotides: TGTGCCAGCAGCCAAGACCGGACTAGCGGGCGAAGGGAGGAGTTCTTC.

The rearrangement links TRBV15 to TRBJ2-7; no clear D. Germline lookup yields CDR1 LNHNV and CDR2 YYDKDF (reference sequence). The CDR3 is 12 residues long. Trimming took off 0 bases at V and 6 bases at J, with 6 bases between the two ends. CDR3 coding DNA: TGTGCCACCAGCAGAGATGTGCGCGAGCAGTACTTC. The encoded protein is CATSRDVREQYF. Variable domain in full (rest from reference TRBV15 and TRBJ2-7): DAMVIQNPRYQVTQFGKPVTLSCSQTLNHNVMYWYQQKSSQAPKLLFHYYDKDFNNEADTPDNFQSRRPNTSFCFLDIRSPGLGDTAMYLCATSRDVREQYFGPGTRLTVT.

This clone was counted a few times. The V and J genes are TRBV10-3 and TRBJ2-7; 9 bases align to TRBD1. CDR1 is ENHRY, CDR2 SYGVKD, per germline. There are 15 residues in the CDR3. CDR3 coding DNA: TGTGCTACAAAGAGATGGGGGGACAGGGTCGACGAGCAGTACTTC. Translating gives CATKRWGDRVDEQYF.

V gene TRBV7-9 combines with J gene TRBJ1-5; 9 bases line up with TRBD1. Per the germline V gene, CDR1 is SEHNR and CDR2 is FQNEAQ (reference sequence). After removal of 5 bases from V and 4 bases from J, the junction contained 12 bases not matched to a gene. The CDR3 length is 17 residues. The CDR3 bases are TGTGCCAGCAGCACCAACTATGGACAGGGGATGAATCAGCCCCAGCATTTT. Amino acids: CASSTNYGQGMNQPQHF.

This clone has more than one count but fewer than ten. The chain recombines TRBV19 with TRBJ2-7, with 9 positions matching TRBD1. Germline V gene data show CDR1 as LNHDA and CDR2 as SQIVND (reference sequence). This CDR3 contains 13 residues. The ends lost 5 bases at V and 1 base at J; junction bases unmatched: 0. The CDR3 DNA sequence: TGTGCCAGTAGTGGGACAGGGTCCTACGAGCAGTACTTC. The encoded protein is CASSGTGSYEQYF. Looking up the rest from reference TRBV19 and TRBJ2-7 gives the full variable domain: DGGITQSPKYLFRKEGQNVTLSCEQNLNHDAMYWYRQDPGQGLRLIYYSQIVNDFQKGDIAEGYSVSREKKESFPLTVTSAQKNPTAFYLCASSGTGSYEQYFGPGTRLTVT.

The gene calls are TRBV27 and TRBJ1-1; the D gene is possibly TRBD1 (5 bases). Germline V gene data show CDR1 as MNHEY and CDR2 as SMNVEV (reference sequence). CDR3 length: 16 residues. V lost 2 bases to trimming and J lost 2 bases, with 15 bases between them. The CDR3 reads CASSLKSRGINTEAFF. The CDR3 DNA is TGTGCCAGCAGTTTAAAATCCCGGGGGATTAACACTGAAGCTTTCTTT.

V usage is TRBV29-1 and J usage is TRBJ2-7; the D gene is possibly TRBD2 (6 bases). The germline CDR1 and CDR2 sequences are SQVTM and ANQGSEA. This CDR3 region has 14 residues. The ends were cut back, 2 bases at V and 4 bases at J, with 15 bases in the middle. CDR3 sequence reads: CSVEKRAGLYEQYF. The CDR3 DNA reads TGCAGCGTTGAAAAGCGGGCGGGCCTTTACGAGCAGTACTTC.